This TCR beta chain was captured in a study of blood T cell repertoires in COVID-19. Study-wide context: Italy, Spain and the United States were the sources of the convalescent and acute COVID-19 samples. From T cells, B-cell-depleted T cells, or PBMCs came the material, which was cDNA or gDNA.

This clone came up once. CDR1 MNHNS and CDR2 SASEGT come from the germline V gene. V lost 6 bases to trimming and J lost 4 bases, with 15 bases between them. This CDR3 contains 15 residues. Authors' analysis steps: Researchers report that nucleated cell counts were estimated from reference gene primer amplification. Using immunoSEQ multiplex PCR, the repertoire was profiled, and TCRdb retains in-frame clones only, with some absent. That table is the source of V, J and clone size, and D and trimming were worked out from the DNA. The data hold fewer than 300,000 clones, with roughly 84% observed a single time.

The J gene is TRBJ1-4, the V gene TRBV6-1, with a tentative D call TRBD1 (6 bases). This TCR was sampled from a woman aged 18-35 years with acute or convalescent COVID-19. Specimen: peripheral blood. CDR3 region: CASRIGQFDNEKLFF. The CDR3, as DNA: TGTGCCAGCAGAATCGGACAGTTTGATAATGAAAAACTGTTTTTT.